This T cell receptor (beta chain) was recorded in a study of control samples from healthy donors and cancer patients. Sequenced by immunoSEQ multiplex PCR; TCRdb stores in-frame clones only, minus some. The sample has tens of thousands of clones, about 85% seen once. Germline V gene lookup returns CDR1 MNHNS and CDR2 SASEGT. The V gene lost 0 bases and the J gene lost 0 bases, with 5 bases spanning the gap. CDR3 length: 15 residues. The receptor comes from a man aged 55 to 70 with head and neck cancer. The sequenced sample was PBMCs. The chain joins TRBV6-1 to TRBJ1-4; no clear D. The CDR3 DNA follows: TGTGCCAGCAGTGAAGCGGCCACAACTAATGAAAAACTGTTTTTT. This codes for CASSEAATTNEKLFF.